This T cell receptor (beta chain) was captured in a study of Ad26.COV2.S vaccination and SARS-CoV-2 variants. Assay: immunoSEQ multiplex PCR; the TCRdb copy retains only in-frame clones and omits some. The table records about 350,000 clones, about 92% of them present only once. A note on this clone: What it binds is not known.

The study's findings and limits: Measures of TCR breadth and depth may have fallen short of total T cell responses.

The germline V gene encodes CDR1 LGHDT and CDR2 YNNKEL (reference sequence). V lost 5 bases and J lost 4, with 10 bases in between. The CDR3 runs to 13 residues. The sequencing here drew on peripheral blood, taken after recovery from COVID-19. This TCR derives from a human donor who had recovered from COVID-19. The rearrangement links TRBV3-1 (or the pseudogene TRBV3-2) to TRBJ2-3; TRBD1 might be the D (5 bases). The CDR3 coding sequence is TGTGCCAGCAGCGCTCAAGGGGCAGATACGCAGTATTTT. Amino acids: CASSAQGADTQYF.